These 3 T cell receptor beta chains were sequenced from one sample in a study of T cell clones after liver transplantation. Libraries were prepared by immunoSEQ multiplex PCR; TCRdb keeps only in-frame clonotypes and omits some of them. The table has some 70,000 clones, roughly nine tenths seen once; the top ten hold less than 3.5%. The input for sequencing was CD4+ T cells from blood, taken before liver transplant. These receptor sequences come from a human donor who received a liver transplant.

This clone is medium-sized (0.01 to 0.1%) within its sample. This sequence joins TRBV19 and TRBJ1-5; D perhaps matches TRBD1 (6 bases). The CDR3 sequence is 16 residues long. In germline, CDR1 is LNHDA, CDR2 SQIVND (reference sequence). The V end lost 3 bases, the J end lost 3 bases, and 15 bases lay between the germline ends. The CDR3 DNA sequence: TGTGCCAGTAGTATTAGGAGGGGGGATACCAATCAGCCCCAGCATTTT. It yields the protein CASSIRRGDTNQPQHF. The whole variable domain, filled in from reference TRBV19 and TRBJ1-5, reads DGGITQSPKYLFRKEGQNVTLSCEQNLNHDAMYWYRQDPGQGLRLIYYSQIVNDFQKGDIAEGYSVSREKKESFPLTVTSAQKNPTAFYLCASSIRRGDTNQPQHFGDGTRLSIL.

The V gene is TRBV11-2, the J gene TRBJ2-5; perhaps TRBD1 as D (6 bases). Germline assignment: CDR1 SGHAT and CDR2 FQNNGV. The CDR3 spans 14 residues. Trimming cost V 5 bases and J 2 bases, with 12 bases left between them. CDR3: CASSPNQGQETQYF. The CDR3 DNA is TGTGCCAGCAGCCCTAATCAGGGGCAAGAGACCCAGTACTTC.

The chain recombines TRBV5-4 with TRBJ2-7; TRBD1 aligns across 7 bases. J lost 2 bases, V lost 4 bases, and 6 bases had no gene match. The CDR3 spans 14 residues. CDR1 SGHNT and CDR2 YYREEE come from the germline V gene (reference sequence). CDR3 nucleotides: TGTGCCAGCAGCGGGGACAGCGCAACCTACGAGCAGTACTTC. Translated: CASSGDSATYEQYF.